This passage covers 29 T cell receptor beta chains from one sample sequenced in a study of blood T cell repertoires in COVID-19. Generated by immunoSEQ multiplex PCR, the TCRdb table keeps only in-frame clones and is missing some. The profile shows approximately 350,000 clones, about 89% of them singletons. Input material: peripheral blood. The receptors stem from a man aged 35 to 55 with acute or convalescent COVID-19.

The gene calls are TRBV18 and TRBJ1-3; 11 bases line up with TRBD1. V trimming: 3 bases; J trimming: 0 bases; junction bases outside the gene matches: 4. Germline loops: CDR1 KGHSH, CDR2 LQKENI. This CDR3 region has 17 residues. The CDR3 nucleotides read TGTGCCAGCTCACCGAGGACAGGGGGCGGCTCTGGAAACACCATATATTTT. Amino acids: CASSPRTGGGSGNTIYF.

The chain uses TRBV19 and TRBJ1-5; possible D gene TRBD1, 5 bases. The germline gives CDR1 LNHDA, CDR2 SQIVND (reference sequence). The CDR3 contains 13 residues. Between the trimmed V and J ends, which lost 5 bases and 7 bases, there was a span of 12 bases. CDR3: CASSGGARQPQHF. The CDR3 bases are TGTGCCAGTAGTGGAGGGGCCAGGCAGCCCCAGCATTTT.

The rearrangement joins TRBV4-1 to TRBJ1-5; no clear D. Germline values: CDR1 MGHRA, CDR2 YSYEKL. The CDR3 is 14 amino acids. Trimming left V 4 bases short and J 0 bases short, with 7 bases between. The CDR3 DNA reads as TGCGCCAGCAGCCTAAGGAGTAGCAATCAGCCCCAGCATTTT. This gives the protein CASSLRSSNQPQHF.

V is TRBV6-5 and J is TRBJ1-4, with D unresolved. Germline-derived CDR1 and CDR2 are MNHEY and SVGAGI. With 0 bases removed from V and 8 bases from J, the gap between germline ends came to 7 bases. The CDR3 is made up of 13 amino acids. CDR3 sequence reads: CASSYSVGEKLFF. In DNA form, the CDR3 reads TGTGCCAGCAGTTACTCCGTCGGGGAAAAACTGTTTTTT.

The V call is TRBV28, the J call TRBJ1-1, with TRBD1 matching 7 bases. Germline V gene lookup returns CDR1 MDHEN and CDR2 SYDVKM. V lost 4 bases to trimming and J lost 3 bases; unmatched junction nucleotides: 11. The length of the CDR3 is 16 residues. The CDR3 DNA is TGTGCCAGCAGTTCTCCCGCAACTACAGGGGACACTGAAGCTTTCTTT. Its translation: CASSSPATTGDTEAFF.

The chain links TRBV30 to TRBJ1-3; TRBD1 is a possible D gene (5 bases). V shed 5 bases and J shed 1 base, with 9 bases lying between them. Germline CDR1 and CDR2: GTSNPN and SVGIG (reference sequence). The CDR3 contains 13 residues. CDR3 residues: CAWLGESGNTIYF. The DNA of the CDR3 is TGTGCCTGGCTAGGGGAATCTGGAAACACCATATATTTT.

A word on this clone: The same CDR3 can be traced to other DNA sequences in this sample. The chain combines TRBV2 with TRBJ1-2; no clear D gene. The CDR3 totals 13 residues. With 4 bases removed from V and 2 bases from J, the gap between germline ends came to 8 bases. Germline CDR1 and CDR2: SNHLY and FYNNEI. DNA of the CDR3: TGTGCCAGCAGTGGGACGGGGAACTATGGCTACACCTTC. Protein product: CASSGTGNYGYTF.

This rearrangement joins TRBV7-6 to TRBJ2-5, with D maybe TRBD1 (5 bases). CDR1 and CDR2 from the germline V gene are SGHVS and FNYEAQ. The CDR3 covers 13 residues. Trimming took off 1 base at V and 5 bases at J, with 8 bases between the two ends. The CDR3 region has the DNA TGTGCCAGCAGCTTAGTCAGGGCGGAGACCCAGTACTTC. This codes for CASSLVRAETQYF.

This clone was detected only once. The genes are TRBV4-2 and TRBJ2-5, with 11 positions matching TRBD1. With V trimmed by 4 bases and J by 4 bases, 2 bases remained unmatched. CDR1 and CDR2 from the germline V gene are LGHNA and YNFKEQ. The CDR3 is made up of 14 amino acids. This CDR3 is CASSLGTGGETQYF. The DNA for the CDR3 is TGTGCCAGCAGCCTCGGGACAGGGGGAGAGACCCAGTACTTC.

The chain carries TRBV11-2 and TRBJ2-3; D ambiguous. Germline V CDR1 and CDR2: SGHAT, FQNNGV. The CDR3 is 12 residues long. V was pared by 1 base and J by 4 bases, with 3 bases between. The CDR3 DNA is TGTGCCAGCAGCTTAGTAGCAGATACGCAGTATTTT. Translation gives CASSLVADTQYF.

The chain uses TRBV28 and TRBJ1-5, with TRBD1 matching over 8 bases. Per germline, CDR1 MDHEN and CDR2 SYDVKM. The ends lost 3 bases at V and 5 bases at J; junction bases unmatched: 6. The CDR3 is 15 amino acids. Written as DNA, the CDR3 is TGTGCCAGCAGTTTGTCGGGGACAGGAGATCAGCCCCAGCATTTT. The encoded protein is CASSLSGTGDQPQHF. Full variable domain (rest looked up from reference TRBV28 and TRBJ1-5): DVKVTQSSRYLVKRTGEKVFLECVQDMDHENMFWYRQDPGLGLRLIYFSYDVKMKEKGDIPEGYSVSREKKERFSLILESASTNQTSMYLCASSLSGTGDQPQHFGDGTRLSIL.

The genes are TRBV5-4 and TRBJ2-2; weak D call: TRBD2 (5 bases). V lost 6 bases and J 0 bases, leaving 15 bases between the germline ends. The CDR3 spans 16 residues. CDR1 is SGHNT and CDR2 is YYREEE in the germline V gene (reference sequence). In DNA, the CDR3 is TGTGCCAGCAAGGGTCGCGGGCAGCCGAACACCGGGGAGCTGTTTTTT. The encoded protein is CASKGRGQPNTGELFF.

CDR3 sequence reads: CASRRLVSYNEQFF. The CDR3 DNA reads TGTGCCAGCAGACGGTTAGTCTCCTACAATGAGCAGTTCTTC. V is TRBV2 and J is TRBJ2-1; D is unclear. The length of the CDR3 is 14 residues. The V gene lost 6 bases and the J gene lost 0 bases, with 9 bases spanning the gap. CDR1 is SNHLY and CDR2 is FYNNEI in the germline V gene.

Comments on this clone: The limits of the CDR3 on the DNA are not certain, so only TCRdb's listed CDR3 is given. The chain has TRBV6-7 and TRBJ2-1; TRBD1 is taken as the D call from the table, unchecked against the DNA. TRBV6-7 is an ORF; its function is uncertain. The CDR3 is 14 amino acids in total, end residues counted. The CDR3 region is CASILASSYNEQFF.

The chain is built from TRBV5-1 and TRBJ2-3; 15 bases are shared with TRBD2. V was pared by 4 bases and J by 6 bases, with 9 bases of the junction left unmatched. The CDR3 covers 17 residues. Germline assignment: CDR1 SGHRS and CDR2 YFSETQ. In nucleotides, the CDR3 is TGCGCCAGCAGCCCGTCCGGGACTAGCGGGGGGATGGATACGCAGTATTTT. Residues: CASSPSGTSGGMDTQYF.

The J gene is TRBJ1-2, the V gene TRBV20-1; D ambiguous. This CDR3 spans 11 amino acids. Germline CDR1 and CDR2: DFQATT and SNEGSKA (reference sequence). V was shortened by 2 bases and J by 5 bases, with 6 bases between the two germline ends. CDR3 in amino acids: CSARIGYGYTF. CDR3 DNA sequence: TGCAGTGCTAGAATCGGTTATGGCTACACCTTC.

The rearrangement links TRBV7-2 to TRBJ2-3, with 7 positions matching TRBD2. This CDR3 region has 14 residues. V was clipped by 7 bases and J by 0 bases; unmatched bases: 4. Germline V lookup: CDR1 SGHTA, CDR2 FQGNSA. DNA of the CDR3: TGTGCCAGCACGCAGCGGGGAAGCACAGATACGCAGTATTTT. It translates to CASTQRGSTDTQYF. The whole variable domain, filled in from reference TRBV7-2 and TRBJ2-3, reads GAGVSQSPSNKVTEKGKDVELRCDPISGHTALYWYRQSLGQGLEFLIYFQGNSAPDKSGLPSDRFSAERTGGSVSTLTIQRTQQEDSAVYLCASTQRGSTDTQYFGPGTRLTVL.

This chain connects TRBV2 to TRBJ2-1; 11 bases agree with TRBD1. Germline V gene lookup returns CDR1 SNHLY and CDR2 FYNNEI. V was clipped by 7 bases and J by 7 bases; unmatched bases: 18. This CDR3 has 18 amino acids. The CDR3 nucleotides read TGTGCCAGCAAAGGTCGGTCCGGGACAGGGGGTTTTAGGAATGAGCAGTTCTTC. Protein: CASKGRSGTGGFRNEQFF.

This clone was counted only a few times. The rearrangement links TRBV29-1 to TRBJ1-2; D not certain. Germline CDR1 SQVTM, CDR2 ANQGSEA. The CDR3 has 15 residues. Trimming removed 6 bases at V and 5 bases at J, with 22 bases between. The CDR3 region has the DNA TGCAGCGTGACTAGATTAGTGTTGATTTGGTATGGCTACACCTTC. Amino acids: CSVTRLVLIWYGYTF.

The chain employs TRBV14 and TRBJ1-1; D perhaps matches TRBD1 (6 bases). The CDR3 contains 13 residues. The germline gives CDR1 SGHDN, CDR2 FVKESK. V lost 0 bases and J lost 8, with 10 bases in between. The CDR3 loop is CASSQDLTGEAFF. CDR3 nucleotides: TGTGCCAGCAGCCAAGATTTAACAGGGGAAGCTTTCTTT.

The V gene is TRBV14, the J gene TRBJ2-5; unclear D gene. Germline V gene data show CDR1 as SGHDN and CDR2 as FVKESK. This CDR3 is 15 amino acids long. Trimming pared 2 bases from V and 3 bases from J, leaving 13 bases between. The CDR3 sequence: CASSQLRLRKETQYF. CDR3 bases: TGTGCCAGCAGCCAACTGCGGCTCCGCAAAGAGACCCAGTACTTC.

The chain has TRBV4-1 and TRBJ2-7; no clear D. The CDR3 sequence is 13 residues long. The V gene's germline CDR1 is MGHRA and CDR2 YSYEKL. The V end was cut by 0 bases, the J end by 3 bases, with 6 bases between. CDR3 sequence (DNA): TGCGCCAGCAGCCAAGAACAGAACTACGAGCAGTACTTC. Translation: CASSQEQNYEQYF.

V usage is TRBV10-2 and J usage is TRBJ1-1; D is undetermined. This CDR3 has 13 residues. Germline V CDR1 and CDR2: WSHSY, SAAADI. V was cut by 11 bases and J by 4 bases, with 17 bases left in between. In nucleotides, the CDR3 is TGCGCCTCCCACCCTACGAGAAGCACTGAAGCTTTCTTT. It translates to CASHPTRSTEAFF.

The V call is TRBV11-2, the J call TRBJ2-7; 7 nucleotides align to TRBD1. The V gene's germline CDR1 is SGHAT and CDR2 FQNNGV. V lost 4 bases, J lost 6 bases, and 6 bases stayed unmatched. This CDR3 spans 13 amino acids. The CDR3 sequence is CASSSRTGGEQYF. CDR3 nucleotides: TGTGCCAGCAGCTCGCGGACAGGCGGCGAGCAGTACTTC.

The chain employs TRBV7-3 and TRBJ2-3; TRBD2 matches at 8 bases. The V gene's germline CDR1 is SGHTA and CDR2 FQGTGA. CDR3 length: 16 residues. The V and J ends lost 1 base and 5 bases, in that order; junction bases with no gene match: 8. The CDR3 sequence is CASSLNPGLAGDTQYF. Written as DNA, the CDR3 is TGTGCCAGCAGCTTAAATCCCGGACTAGCAGGAGATACGCAGTATTTT.

The rearrangement uses TRBV11-3 and TRBJ2-1; 8 bases map to TRBD2. Losses at the gene ends were 1 base for V and 2 bases for J; bases not matched to a gene: 1. This CDR3 comprises 15 residues. Germline-derived CDR1 and CDR2 are SGHNT and YENEEA. Written as DNA, the CDR3 is TGTGCCAGCAGCTTAGGACTAGCGCCCTACAATGAGCAGTTCTTC. Its translation is CASSLGLAPYNEQFF.

The CDR3 is CASRPERDTQYF. DNA for the CDR3: TGCGCCAGCAGACCGGAGAGGGATACGCAGTATTTT. The chain employs TRBV5-1 and TRBJ2-3, with no clear D. The CDR3 totals 12 residues. CDR1 is SGHRS, CDR2 YFSETQ, per germline. V lost 5 bases to trimming and J lost 6 bases, with 10 bases between them. The entire variable domain, with the rest obtained from reference TRBV5-1 and TRBJ2-3, is as follows: KAGVTQTPRYLIKTRGQQVTLSCSPISGHRSVSWYQQTPGQGLQFLFEYFSETQRNKGNFPGRFSGRQFSNSRSEMNVSTLELGDSALYLCASRPERDTQYFGPGTRLTVL.

The chain employs TRBV6-5 and TRBJ1-2; D is unclear. Between the trimmed V and J ends, which lost 2 bases and 7 bases, there was a span of 20 bases. Germline-derived CDR1 and CDR2 are MNHEY and SVGAGI. CDR3 length: 16 residues. The CDR3 region has the DNA TGTGCCAGCAGTTACCTCGTGGCTTTCGACTACTCTGGCTACACCTTC. It yields the protein CASSYLVAFDYSGYTF.

The CDR3 DNA is TGTGCCAGCAGTACCGGGCCCGCCTGGGGGGACTATGGCTACACCTTC. Its protein product is CASSTGPAWGDYGYTF. The J gene is TRBJ1-2, the V gene TRBV28, with D tentatively TRBD1 (5 bases). The CDR3 extends over 16 amino acids. Looked up from germline, CDR1 is MDHEN and CDR2 is SYDVKM. V was pared by 5 bases and J by 3 bases, with 19 bases between.